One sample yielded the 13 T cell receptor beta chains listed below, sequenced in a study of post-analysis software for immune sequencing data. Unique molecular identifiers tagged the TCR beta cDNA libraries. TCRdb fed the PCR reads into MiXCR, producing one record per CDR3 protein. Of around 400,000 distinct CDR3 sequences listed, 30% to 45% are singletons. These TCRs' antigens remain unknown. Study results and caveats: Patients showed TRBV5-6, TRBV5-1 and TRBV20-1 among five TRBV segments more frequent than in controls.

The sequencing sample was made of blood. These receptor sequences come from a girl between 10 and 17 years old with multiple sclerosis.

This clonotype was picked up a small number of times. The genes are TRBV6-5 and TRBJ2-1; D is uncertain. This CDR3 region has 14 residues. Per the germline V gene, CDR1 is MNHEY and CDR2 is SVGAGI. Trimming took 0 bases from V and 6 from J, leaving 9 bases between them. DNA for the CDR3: TGTGCCAGCAGTTACTCGGGCTCGTTCAATGAGCAGTTCTTC. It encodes CASSYSGSFNEQFF.

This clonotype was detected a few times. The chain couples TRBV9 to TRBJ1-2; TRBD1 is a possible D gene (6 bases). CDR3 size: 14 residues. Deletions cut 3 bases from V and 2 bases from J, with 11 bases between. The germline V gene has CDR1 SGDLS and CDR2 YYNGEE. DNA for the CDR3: TGTGCCAGCAGCGAGGGGGGGATAAACTATGGCTACACCTTC. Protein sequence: CASSEGGINYGYTF.

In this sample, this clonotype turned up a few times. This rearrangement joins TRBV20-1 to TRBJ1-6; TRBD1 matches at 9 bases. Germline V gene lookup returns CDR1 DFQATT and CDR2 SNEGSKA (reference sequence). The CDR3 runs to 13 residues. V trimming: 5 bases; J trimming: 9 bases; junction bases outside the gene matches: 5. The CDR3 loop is CSARQGEGSPLHF. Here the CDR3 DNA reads TGCAGTGCTCGACAGGGGGAAGGTTCACCCCTCCACTTT.

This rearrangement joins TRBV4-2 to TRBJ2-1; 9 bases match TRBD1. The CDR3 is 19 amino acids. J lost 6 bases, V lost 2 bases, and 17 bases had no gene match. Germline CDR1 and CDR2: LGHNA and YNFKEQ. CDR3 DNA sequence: TGTGCCAGCAGCCAACTCACAGGGGGCCGAAATGCAGTAGGCAATGAGCAGTTCTTC. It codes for CASSQLTGGRNAVGNEQFF.

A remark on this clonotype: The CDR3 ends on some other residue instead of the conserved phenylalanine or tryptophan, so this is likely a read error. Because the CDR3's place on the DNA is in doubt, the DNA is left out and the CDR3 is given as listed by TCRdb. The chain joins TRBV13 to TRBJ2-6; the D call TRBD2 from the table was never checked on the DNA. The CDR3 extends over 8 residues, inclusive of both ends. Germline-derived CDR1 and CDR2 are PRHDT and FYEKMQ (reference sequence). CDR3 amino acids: CASSSGLA.

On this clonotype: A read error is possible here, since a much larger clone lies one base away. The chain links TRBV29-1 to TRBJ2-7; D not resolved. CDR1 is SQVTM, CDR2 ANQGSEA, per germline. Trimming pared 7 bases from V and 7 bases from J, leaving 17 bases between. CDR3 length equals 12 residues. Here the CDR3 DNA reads TGCAGCGGTCAAGATTCCTACGGGGAGCAGTACTTC. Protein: CSGQDSYGEQYF.

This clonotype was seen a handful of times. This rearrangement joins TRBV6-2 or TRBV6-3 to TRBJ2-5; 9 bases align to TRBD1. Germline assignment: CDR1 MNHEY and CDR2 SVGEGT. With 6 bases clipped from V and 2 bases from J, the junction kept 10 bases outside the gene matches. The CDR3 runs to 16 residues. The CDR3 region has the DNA TGTGCCAGCAGATCCGCCGGGACAGGGAGGCAAGAGACCCAGTACTTC. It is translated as CASRSAGTGRQETQYF.

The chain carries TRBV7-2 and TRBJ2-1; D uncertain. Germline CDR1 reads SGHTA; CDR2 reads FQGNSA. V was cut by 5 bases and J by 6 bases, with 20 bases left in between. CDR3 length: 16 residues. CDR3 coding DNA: TGTGCCAGCAGCCCACCGGGCCACCAAGTGGGCAATGAGCAGTTCTTC. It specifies CASSPPGHQVGNEQFF.

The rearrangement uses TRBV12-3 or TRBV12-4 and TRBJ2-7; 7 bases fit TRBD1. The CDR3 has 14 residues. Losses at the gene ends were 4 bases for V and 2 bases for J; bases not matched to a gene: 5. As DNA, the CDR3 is TGTGCCAGCAGTTCCTTTGGGACAGCCTACGAGCAGTACTTC. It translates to CASSSFGTAYEQYF.

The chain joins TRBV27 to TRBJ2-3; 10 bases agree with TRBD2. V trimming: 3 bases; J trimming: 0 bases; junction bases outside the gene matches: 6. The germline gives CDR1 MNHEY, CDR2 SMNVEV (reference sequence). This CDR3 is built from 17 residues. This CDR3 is CASSFASGGFSTDTQYF. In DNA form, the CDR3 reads TGTGCCAGCAGTTTTGCTAGCGGGGGATTTAGCACAGATACGCAGTATTTT.

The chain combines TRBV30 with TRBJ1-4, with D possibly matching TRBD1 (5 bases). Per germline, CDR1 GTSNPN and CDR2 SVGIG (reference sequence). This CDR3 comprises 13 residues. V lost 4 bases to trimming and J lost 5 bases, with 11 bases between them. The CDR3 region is CAWTRDGNEKLFF. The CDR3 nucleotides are TGTGCCTGGACCCGGGACGGCAATGAAAAACTGTTTTTT.

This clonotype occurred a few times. The DNA for the CDR3 is TGTGCCAGCAGCGAAACGATATTTCGGCGGGGCAATGAGCAGTTCTTC. Translating it yields CASSETIFRRGNEQFF. The chain carries TRBV11-1 and TRBJ2-1; tentatively, D is TRBD2 (6 bases). This CDR3 region has 16 residues. Between the trimmed V and J ends, which lost 5 bases and 6 bases, there was a span of 20 bases. Germline V lookup: CDR1 SGHAT, CDR2 FQDESV (reference sequence).

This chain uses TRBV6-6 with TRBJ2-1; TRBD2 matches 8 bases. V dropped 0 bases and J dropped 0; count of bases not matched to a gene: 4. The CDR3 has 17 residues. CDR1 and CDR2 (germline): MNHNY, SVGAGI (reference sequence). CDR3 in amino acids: CASSYSSGGSSYNEQFF. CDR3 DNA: TGTGCCAGCAGTTACTCCAGCGGGGGTAGCTCCTACAATGAGCAGTTCTTC.